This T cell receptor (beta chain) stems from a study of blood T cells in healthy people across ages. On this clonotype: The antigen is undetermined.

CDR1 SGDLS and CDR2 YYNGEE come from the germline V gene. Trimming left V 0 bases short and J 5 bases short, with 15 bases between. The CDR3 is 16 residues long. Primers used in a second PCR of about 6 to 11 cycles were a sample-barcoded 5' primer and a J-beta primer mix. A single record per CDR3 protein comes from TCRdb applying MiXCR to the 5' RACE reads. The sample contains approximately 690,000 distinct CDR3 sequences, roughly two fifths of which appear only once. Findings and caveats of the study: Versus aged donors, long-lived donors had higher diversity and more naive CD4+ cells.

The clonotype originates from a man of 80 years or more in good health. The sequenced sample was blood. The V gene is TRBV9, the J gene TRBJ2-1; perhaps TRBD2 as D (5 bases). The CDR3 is CASSVGVAGLHNEQFF. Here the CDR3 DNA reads TGTGCCAGCAGCGTAGGAGTGGCAGGACTGCACAATGAGCAGTTCTTC. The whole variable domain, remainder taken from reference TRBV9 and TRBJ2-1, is DSGVTQTPKHLITATGQRVTLRCSPRSGDLSVYWYQQSLDQGLQFLIQYYNGEERAKGNILERFSAQQFPDLHSELNLSSLELGDSALYFCASSVGVAGLHNEQFFGPGTRLTVL.